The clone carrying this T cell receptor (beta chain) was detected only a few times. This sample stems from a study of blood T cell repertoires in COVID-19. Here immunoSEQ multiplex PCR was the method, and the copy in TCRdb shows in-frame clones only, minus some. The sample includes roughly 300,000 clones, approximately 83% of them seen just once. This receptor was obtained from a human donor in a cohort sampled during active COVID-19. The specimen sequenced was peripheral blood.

Written as DNA, the CDR3 is TGTGCCTGGAACCCGGTCTCCGGGGAGCTGTTTTTT. Translation gives CAWNPVSGELFF. The chain is built from TRBV30 and TRBJ2-2; D is unclear. V dropped 4 bases and J dropped 6 bases, with 9 bases sitting between them. Germline CDR1 is GTSNPN and CDR2 is SVGIG (reference sequence). This CDR3 is 12 amino acids long. Combining the CDR3 with reference TRBV30 and TRBJ2-2 gives the whole variable domain SQTIHQWPATLVQPVGSPLSLECTVEGTSNPNLYWYRQAAGRGLQLLFYSVGIGQISSEVPQNLSASRPQDRQFILSSKKLLLSDSGFYLCAWNPVSGELFFGEGSRLTVL.